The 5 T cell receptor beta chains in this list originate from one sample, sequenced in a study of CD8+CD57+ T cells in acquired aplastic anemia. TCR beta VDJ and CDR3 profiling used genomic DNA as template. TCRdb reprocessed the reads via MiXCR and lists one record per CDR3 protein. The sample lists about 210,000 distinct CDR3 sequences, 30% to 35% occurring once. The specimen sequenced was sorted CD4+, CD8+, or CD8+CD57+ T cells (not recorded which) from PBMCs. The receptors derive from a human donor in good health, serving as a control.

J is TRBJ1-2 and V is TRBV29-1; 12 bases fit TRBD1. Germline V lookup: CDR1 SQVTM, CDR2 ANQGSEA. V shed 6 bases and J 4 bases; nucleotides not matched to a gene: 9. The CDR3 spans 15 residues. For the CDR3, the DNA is TGCAGCGTCGCCGGGACAGGGGGCATTTTCTATGGCTACACCTTC. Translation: CSVAGTGGIFYGYTF. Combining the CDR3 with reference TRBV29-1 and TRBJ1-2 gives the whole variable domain SAVISQKPSRDICQRGTSLTIQCQVDSQVTMMFWYRQQPGQSLTLIATANQGSEATYESGFVIDKFPISRPNLTFSTLTVSNMSPEDSSIYLCSVAGTGGIFYGYTFGSGTRLTVV.

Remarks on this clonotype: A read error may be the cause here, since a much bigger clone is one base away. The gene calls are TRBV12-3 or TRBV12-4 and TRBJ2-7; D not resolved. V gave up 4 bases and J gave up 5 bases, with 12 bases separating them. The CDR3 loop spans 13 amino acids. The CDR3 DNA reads TGTGCCAGCAGTTCCCTAGTCCCCCACGAGCAGTACTTC. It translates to CASSSLVPHEQYF.

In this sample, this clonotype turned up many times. CDR3 sequence: CSAPRNTEAFF. The CDR3 coding sequence is TGCAGTGCTCCAAGGAACACTGAAGCTTTCTTT. The rearrangement links TRBV20-1 to TRBJ1-1, with D unclear. Trimming left V 5 bases short and J 1 base short, with 5 bases between. CDR1 is DFQATT and CDR2 is SNEGSKA in the germline V gene (reference sequence). This CDR3 region has 11 residues.

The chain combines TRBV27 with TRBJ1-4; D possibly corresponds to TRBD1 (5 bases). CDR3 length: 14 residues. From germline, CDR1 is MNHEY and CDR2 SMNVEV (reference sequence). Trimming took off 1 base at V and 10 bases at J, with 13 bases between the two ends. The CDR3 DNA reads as TGTGCCAGCAGTTTATTTTGGGGCCAGGGAAAACTGTTTTTT. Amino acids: CASSLFWGQGKLFF.

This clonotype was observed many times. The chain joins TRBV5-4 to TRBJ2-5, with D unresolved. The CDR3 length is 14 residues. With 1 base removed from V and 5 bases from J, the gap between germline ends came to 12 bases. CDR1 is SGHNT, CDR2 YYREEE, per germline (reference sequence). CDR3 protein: CASSLWGRQETQYF. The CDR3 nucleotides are TGTGCCAGCAGCTTGTGGGGTCGGCAGGAGACCCAGTACTTC.